This TCR beta chain appears in the sequencing data of a study of Graves' ophthalmopathy and Graves' hyperthyroidism. Amplification of the TCR beta CDR3 regions used RNA transcripts (as template). After a first-round RT-PCR with HTBI primers, a second-round multiplex PCR was run. TCRdb re-called the multiplex PCR reads with MiXCR, one entry per CDR3 protein. The data hold a few hundred thousand distinct CDR3 sequences, with 21% observed a single time. Germline V gene lookup returns CDR1 LNHNV and CDR2 YYDKDF (reference sequence). This CDR3 has 16 amino acids. V lost 0 bases to trimming and J lost 5 bases, with 16 bases between them. This clonotype was counted many times.

The sequenced sample was peripheral blood. The chain recombines TRBV15 with TRBJ1-2, with D perhaps matching TRBD1 (6 bases). This clonotype was sampled from a woman between 18 and 30 years old with stable Graves' hyperthyroidism. CDR3 residues: CATSRDRRQGRYGYTF. CDR3 in DNA: TGTGCCACCAGCAGAGATCGGCGGCAGGGGAGGTATGGCTACACCTTC.